Below, one TCR beta chain is given with its context. Antigen specificity is unknown. The sample originates from a study of blood T cells in healthy people across ages. Overall study results and limits: A greater number of naive CD4+ cells and higher diversity distinguished long-lived donors from aged donors.

Peripheral blood, approximately 10 milliliters per donor, was collected. The CDR3 spans 16 residues. CDR1 and CDR2 from the germline V gene are LNHNV and YYDKDF (reference sequence). V was trimmed by 5 bases and J by 0 bases, leaving 14 bases between them. The use of a sample-barcoded 5' primer and a J-beta primer mix characterized a second PCR of roughly 6 to 12 cycles. One entry per CDR3 protein, called by TCRdb with MiXCR from the 5' RACE reads. The sample records 1.5 million to 2 million distinct CDR3 sequences, around 42% being singletons. The TCR originated in a human donor in good health. The sequencing input was blood. V and J are TRBV15 and TRBJ2-1, with D possibly TRBD1 on 5 matching bases. This chain's CDR3 is CATSLSRTSSYNEQFF. Here the CDR3 DNA reads TGTGCCACCAGCTTAAGTAGGACAAGCTCCTACAATGAGCAGTTCTTC.